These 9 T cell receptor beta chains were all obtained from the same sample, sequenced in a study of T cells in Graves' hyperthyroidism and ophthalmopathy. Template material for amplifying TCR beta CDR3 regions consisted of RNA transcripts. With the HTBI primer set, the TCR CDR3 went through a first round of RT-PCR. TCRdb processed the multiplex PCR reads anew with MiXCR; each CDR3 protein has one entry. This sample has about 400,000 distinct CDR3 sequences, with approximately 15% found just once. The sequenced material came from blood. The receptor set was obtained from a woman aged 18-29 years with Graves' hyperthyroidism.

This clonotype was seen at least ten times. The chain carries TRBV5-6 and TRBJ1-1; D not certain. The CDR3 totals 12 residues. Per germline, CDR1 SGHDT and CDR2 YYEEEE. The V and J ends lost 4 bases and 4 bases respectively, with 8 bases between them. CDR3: CASSLVGTEAFF. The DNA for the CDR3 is TGTGCCAGCAGCCTGGTAGGCACTGAAGCTTTCTTT.

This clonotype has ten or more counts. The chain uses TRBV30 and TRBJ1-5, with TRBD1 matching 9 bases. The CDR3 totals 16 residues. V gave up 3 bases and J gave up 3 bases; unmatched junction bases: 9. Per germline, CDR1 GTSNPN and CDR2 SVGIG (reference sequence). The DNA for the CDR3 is TGTGCCTGGAGAATTGGGACAGGGAGTTCCAATCAGCCCCAGCATTTT. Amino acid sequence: CAWRIGTGSSNQPQHF. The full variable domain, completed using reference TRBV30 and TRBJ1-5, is SQTIHQWPATLVQPVGSPLSLECTVEGTSNPNLYWYRQAAGRGLQLLFYSVGIGQISSEVPQNLSASRPQDRQFILSSKKLLLSDSGFYLCAWRIGTGSSNQPQHFGDGTRLSIL.

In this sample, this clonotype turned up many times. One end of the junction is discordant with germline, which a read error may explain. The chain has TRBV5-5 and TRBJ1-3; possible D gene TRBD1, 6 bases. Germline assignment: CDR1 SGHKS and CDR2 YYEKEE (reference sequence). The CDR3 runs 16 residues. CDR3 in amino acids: CASTLGPGDSGNTIYF. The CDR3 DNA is TGTGCCAGCACCTTGGGCCCAGGGGACTCTGGAAACACCATATATTTT.

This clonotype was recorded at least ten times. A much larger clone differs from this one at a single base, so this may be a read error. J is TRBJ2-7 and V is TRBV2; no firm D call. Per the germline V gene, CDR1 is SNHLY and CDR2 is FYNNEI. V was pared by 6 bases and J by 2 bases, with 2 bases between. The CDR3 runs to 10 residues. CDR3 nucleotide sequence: TGTGCCAGCAGCACCTACGAGCAGTACTTC. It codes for CASSTYEQYF.

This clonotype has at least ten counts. Written as DNA, the CDR3 is TGTGCCAGCAGTGCGGGACTAGCGGTTTACAATGAGCAGTTCTTC. It encodes CASSAGLAVYNEQFF. This chain uses TRBV7-3 with TRBJ2-1, with TRBD2 matching over 11 bases. This CDR3 spans 15 amino acids. Germline V CDR1 and CDR2: SGHTA, FQGTGA. Unmatched junction bases numbered 5, after V lost 6 bases and J lost 4 bases.

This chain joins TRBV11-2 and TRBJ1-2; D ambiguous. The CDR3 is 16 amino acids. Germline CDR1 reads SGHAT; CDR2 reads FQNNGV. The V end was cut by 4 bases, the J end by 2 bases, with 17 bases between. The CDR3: CASSSKSAGANYGYTF. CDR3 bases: TGTGCCAGCAGCTCCAAATCGGCCGGAGCAAACTATGGCTACACCTTC. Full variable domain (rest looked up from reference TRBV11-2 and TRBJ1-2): EAGVAQSPRYKIIEKRQSVAFWCNPISGHATLYWYQQILGQGPKLLIQFQNNGVVDDSQLPKDRFSAERLKGVDSTLKIQPAKLEDSAVYLCASSSKSAGANYGYTFGSGTRLTVV.

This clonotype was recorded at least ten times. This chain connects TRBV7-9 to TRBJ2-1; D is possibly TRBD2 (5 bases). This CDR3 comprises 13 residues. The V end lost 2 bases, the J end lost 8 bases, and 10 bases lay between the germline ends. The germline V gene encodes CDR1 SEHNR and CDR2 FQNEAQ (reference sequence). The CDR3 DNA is TGTGCCAGCAGCTTATGGGCCGGGGATGAGCAGTTCTTC. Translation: CASSLWAGDEQFF. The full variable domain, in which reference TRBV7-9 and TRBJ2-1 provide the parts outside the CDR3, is DTGVSQNPRHKITKRGQNVTFRCDPISEHNRLYWYRQTLGQGPEFLTYFQNEAQLEKSRLLSDRFSAERPKGSFSTLEIQRTEQGDSAMYLCASSLWAGDEQFFGPGTRLTVL.

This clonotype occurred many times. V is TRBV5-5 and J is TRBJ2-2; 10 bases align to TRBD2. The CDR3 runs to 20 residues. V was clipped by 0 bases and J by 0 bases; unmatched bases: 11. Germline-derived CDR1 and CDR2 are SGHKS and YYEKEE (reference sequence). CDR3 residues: CASSLVARASGSANTGELFF. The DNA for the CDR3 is TGTGCCAGCAGCTTGGTAGCAAGAGCTAGCGGGAGCGCGAACACCGGGGAGCTGTTTTTT. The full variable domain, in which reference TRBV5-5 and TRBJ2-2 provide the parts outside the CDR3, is DAGVTQSPTHLIKTRGQQVTLRCSPISGHKSVSWYQQVLGQGPQFIFQYYEKEERGRGNFPDRFSARQFPNYSSELNVNALLLGDSALYLCASSLVARASGSANTGELFFGEGSRLTVL.

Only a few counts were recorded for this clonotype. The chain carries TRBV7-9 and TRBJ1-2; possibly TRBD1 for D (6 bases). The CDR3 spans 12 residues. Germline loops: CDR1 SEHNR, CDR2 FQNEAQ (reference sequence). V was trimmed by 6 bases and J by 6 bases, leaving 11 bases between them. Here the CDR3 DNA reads TGTGCCAGCAGTAACAGGGAAGATGGCTACACCTTC. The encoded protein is CASSNREDGYTF.